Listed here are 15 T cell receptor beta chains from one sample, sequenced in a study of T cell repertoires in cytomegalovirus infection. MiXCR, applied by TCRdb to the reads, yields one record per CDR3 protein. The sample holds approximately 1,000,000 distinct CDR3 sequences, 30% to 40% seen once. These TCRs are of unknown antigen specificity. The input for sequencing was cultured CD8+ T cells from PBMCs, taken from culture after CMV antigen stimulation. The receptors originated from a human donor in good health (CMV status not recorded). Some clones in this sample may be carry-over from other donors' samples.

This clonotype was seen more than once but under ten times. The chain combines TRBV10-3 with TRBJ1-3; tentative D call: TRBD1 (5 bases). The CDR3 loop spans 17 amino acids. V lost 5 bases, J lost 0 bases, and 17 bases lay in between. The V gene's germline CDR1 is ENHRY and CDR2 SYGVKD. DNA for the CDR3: TGTGCCATCAGTTCAATCGGGGGGGGTGGCTCTGGAAACACCATATATTTT. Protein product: CAISSIGGGGSGNTIYF.

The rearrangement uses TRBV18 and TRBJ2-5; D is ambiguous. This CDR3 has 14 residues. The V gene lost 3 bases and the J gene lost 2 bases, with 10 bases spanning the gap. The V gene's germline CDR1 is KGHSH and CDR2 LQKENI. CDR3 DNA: TGTGCCAGCTCACCTTCCCAGGTTCAAGAGACCCAGTACTTC. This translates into CASSPSQVQETQYF.

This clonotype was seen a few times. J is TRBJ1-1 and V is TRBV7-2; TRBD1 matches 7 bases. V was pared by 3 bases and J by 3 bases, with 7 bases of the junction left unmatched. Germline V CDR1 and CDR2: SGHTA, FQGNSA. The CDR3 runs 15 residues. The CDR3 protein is CASSFRQGLHTEAFF. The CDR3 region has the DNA TGTGCCAGCAGCTTTAGACAGGGCCTACACACTGAAGCTTTCTTT.

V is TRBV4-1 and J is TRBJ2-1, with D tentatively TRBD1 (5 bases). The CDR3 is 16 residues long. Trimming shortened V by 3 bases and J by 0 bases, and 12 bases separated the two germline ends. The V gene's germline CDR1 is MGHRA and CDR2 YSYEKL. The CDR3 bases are TGCGCCAGCAGCCAGGACACACTTCGCTCCTACAATGAGCAGTTCTTC. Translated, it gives CASSQDTLRSYNEQFF.

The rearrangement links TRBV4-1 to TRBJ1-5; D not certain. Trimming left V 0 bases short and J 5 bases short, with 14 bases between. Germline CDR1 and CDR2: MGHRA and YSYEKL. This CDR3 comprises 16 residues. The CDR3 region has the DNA TGCGCCAGCAGCCAAGATCTGGTGAGATGGGATCAGCCCCAGCATTTT. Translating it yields CASSQDLVRWDQPQHF.

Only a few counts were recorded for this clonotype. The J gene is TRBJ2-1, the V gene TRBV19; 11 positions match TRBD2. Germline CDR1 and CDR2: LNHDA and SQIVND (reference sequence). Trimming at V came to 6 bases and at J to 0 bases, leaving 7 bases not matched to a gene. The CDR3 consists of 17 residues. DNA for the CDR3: TGTGCCAGTAGCGACGATAGCGGGGGGGTCTCCTACAATGAGCAGTTCTTC. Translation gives CASSDDSGGVSYNEQFF.

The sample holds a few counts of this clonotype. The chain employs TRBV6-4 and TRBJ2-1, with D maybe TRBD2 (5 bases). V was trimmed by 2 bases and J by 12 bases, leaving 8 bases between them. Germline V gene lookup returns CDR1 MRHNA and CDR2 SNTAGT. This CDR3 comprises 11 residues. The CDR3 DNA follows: TGTGCCAGCAGTGACAGCAGCGGGCAGTTCTTC. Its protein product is CASSDSSGQFF.

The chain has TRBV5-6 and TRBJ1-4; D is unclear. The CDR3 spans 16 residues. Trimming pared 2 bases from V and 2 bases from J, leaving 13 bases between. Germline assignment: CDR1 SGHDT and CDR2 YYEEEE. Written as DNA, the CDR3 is TGTGCCAGCAGCTTACTCCCGGAGGGTACTAATGAAAAACTGTTTTTT. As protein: CASSLLPEGTNEKLFF.

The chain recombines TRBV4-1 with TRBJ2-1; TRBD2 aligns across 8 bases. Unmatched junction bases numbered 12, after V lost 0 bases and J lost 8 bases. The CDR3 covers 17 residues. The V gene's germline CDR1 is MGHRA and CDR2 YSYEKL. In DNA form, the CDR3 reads TGCGCCAGCAGCCAAGAGTTCCCACGGGGGGGAGTTTATGAGCAGTTCTTC. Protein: CASSQEFPRGGVYEQFF.

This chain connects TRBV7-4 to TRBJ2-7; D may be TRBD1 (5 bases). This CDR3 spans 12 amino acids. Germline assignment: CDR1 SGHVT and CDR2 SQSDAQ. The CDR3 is CVSSSSGFEQYV. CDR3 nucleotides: TGTGTCAGCAGCTCCTCAGGGTTCGAGCAGTACGTC.

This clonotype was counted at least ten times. CDR3 nucleotides: TGTGCCAGCAGCACCCCTACAGGAAACTATGGCTACACCTTC. It yields the protein CASSTPTGNYGYTF. The gene calls are TRBV7-2 and TRBJ1-2, with a tentative D call TRBD1 (5 bases). Germline V gene data show CDR1 as SGHTA and CDR2 as FQGNSA. This CDR3 is built from 14 residues. Trimming left V 5 bases short and J 2 bases short, with 12 bases between.

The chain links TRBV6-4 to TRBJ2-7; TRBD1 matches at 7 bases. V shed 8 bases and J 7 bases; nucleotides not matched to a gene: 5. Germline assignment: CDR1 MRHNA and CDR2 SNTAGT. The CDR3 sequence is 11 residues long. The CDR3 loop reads CASPAGGEQYF. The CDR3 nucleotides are TGTGCCAGCCCGGCAGGGGGAGAGCAGTACTTC.

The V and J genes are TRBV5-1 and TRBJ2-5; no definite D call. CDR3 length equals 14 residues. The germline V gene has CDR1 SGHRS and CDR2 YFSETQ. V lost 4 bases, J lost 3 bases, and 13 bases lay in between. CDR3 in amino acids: CASSMEWHKETQYF. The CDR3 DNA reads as TGCGCCAGCAGCATGGAGTGGCACAAAGAGACCCAGTACTTC.

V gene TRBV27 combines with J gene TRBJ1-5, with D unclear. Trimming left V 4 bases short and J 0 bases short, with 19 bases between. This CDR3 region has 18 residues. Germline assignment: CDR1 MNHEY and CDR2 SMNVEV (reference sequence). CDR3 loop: CASSSLSWQKYSNQPQHF. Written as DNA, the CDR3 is TGTGCCAGCAGTTCCCTGAGTTGGCAGAAATATAGCAATCAGCCCCAGCATTTT.

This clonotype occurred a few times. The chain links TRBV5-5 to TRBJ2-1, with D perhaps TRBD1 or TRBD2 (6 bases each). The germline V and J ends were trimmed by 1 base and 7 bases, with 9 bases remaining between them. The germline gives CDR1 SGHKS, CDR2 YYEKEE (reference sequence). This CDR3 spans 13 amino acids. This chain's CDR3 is CASSLWGANEQFF. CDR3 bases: TGTGCCAGCAGCTTGTGGGGGGCTAATGAGCAGTTCTTC. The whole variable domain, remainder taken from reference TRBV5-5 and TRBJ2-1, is DAGVTQSPTHLIKTRGQQVTLRCSPISGHKSVSWYQQVLGQGPQFIFQYYEKEERGRGNFPDRFSARQFPNYSSELNVNALLLGDSALYLCASSLWGANEQFFGPGTRLTVL.